This T cell receptor (beta chain) stems from a study of blood T cell repertoires in COVID-19. Study at large: The origin of the acute and convalescent COVID-19 samples was the United States, Italy and Spain. Sample material is recorded as cDNA or gDNA derived from T cells, B-cell-depleted T cells, or PBMCs.

Germline CDR1 LGHDT, CDR2 YNNKEL (reference sequence). V shed 3 bases, J shed 6 bases, and the junction held 11 bases outside the gene matches. The CDR3 has 16 residues. Original analysis: Estimated nucleated cell counts came from reference gene primer amplification. Method: immunoSEQ multiplex PCR; TCRdb's copy keeps in-frame clones and lacks some. The V and J calls and clone size are taken from that table; D and trimming were inferred from the DNA. There are some 100,000 clones in the sample; about 90% occur only once, and 7.5% to 10% lies in the top ten. The receptor's source is a woman between 70 and 85 years old with acute or convalescent COVID-19. The chain has TRBV3-1 (or the pseudogene TRBV3-2) and TRBJ2-3; 8 bases are a match to TRBD2. Material for sequencing was peripheral blood. CDR3 in DNA: TGTGCCAGCAGCCATCCTCCCGGGACTAGTCATGATACGCAGTATTTT. It specifies CASSHPPGTSHDTQYF.